One sample yielded the 25 T cell receptor beta chains listed below, sequenced in a study of blood T cell repertoires in COVID-19. This table comes from immunoSEQ multiplex PCR, and its TCRdb copy is limited to in-frame clones, with some not included. The data hold some 200,000 clones, with 81% observed a single time. Sequenced input: peripheral blood. These receptors were obtained from a woman older than 75 with COVID-19, enrolled during active disease.

V and J are TRBV11-3 and TRBJ1-1; D is perhaps TRBD1 (6 bases). CDR3 size: 15 residues. CDR1 is SGHNT and CDR2 is YENEEA in the germline V gene. Trimming removed 5 bases at V and 1 base at J, with 14 bases between. Here the CDR3 reads CASSLGMTGNTEAFF. As DNA, the CDR3 is TGTGCCAGCAGCCTAGGGATGACAGGGAACACTGAAGCTTTCTTT.

The chain combines TRBV4-1 with TRBJ2-7; TRBD1 matches at 8 bases. CDR3 length: 21 residues. V lost 1 base and J lost 2; bases outside the gene matches: 22. The germline V gene has CDR1 MGHRA and CDR2 YSYEKL. Here the CDR3 reads CASSQGSAGDRRTLRAYEQYF. DNA for the CDR3: TGCGCCAGCAGCCAAGGGTCAGCAGGGGACAGGAGAACGCTACGGGCCTACGAGCAGTACTTC.

This sequence joins TRBV7-9 and TRBJ2-7, with 7 bases lining up with TRBD1. There are 13 residues in the CDR3. Trimming took 6 bases from V and 3 from J; bases not matched to a gene: 5. Germline V CDR1 and CDR2: SEHNR, FQNEAQ (reference sequence). For the CDR3, the DNA is TGTGCCAGCAGTACCCCAGGGGGCTACGAGCAGTACTTC. Residues: CASSTPGGYEQYF.

The CDR3 loop is CASSQEWGGLAGETQYF. The CDR3 DNA reads TGCGCCAGCAGCCAAGAGTGGGGGGGACTAGCTGGCGAGACCCAGTACTTC. This rearrangement joins TRBV4-3 to TRBJ2-5; 9 nucleotides match TRBD2. The CDR3 contains 17 residues. Germline CDR1 is LGHNA and CDR2 is YSLEER. V lost 0 bases and J lost 5; bases outside the gene matches: 10.

J is TRBJ1-6 and V is TRBV4-3, with 7 bases fitting TRBD1. Losses at the gene ends were 3 bases for V and 8 bases for J; bases not matched to a gene: 7. CDR1 LGHNA and CDR2 YSLEER come from the germline V gene. This CDR3 has 15 amino acids. CDR3 bases: TGCGCCAGCAGCCATTCGGACAGGAAAGATTCACCCCTCCACTTT. As protein: CASSHSDRKDSPLHF.

This clone occurred a few times. In nucleotides, the CDR3 is TGTGCCAGCAGTGAAGAAGGCCGGACAGGGAAATATGGCTACACCTTC. This sequence encodes CASSEEGRTGKYGYTF. The V gene is TRBV6-1, the J gene TRBJ1-2; 8 bases fit TRBD1. V lost 1 base to trimming and J lost 5 bases; unmatched junction nucleotides: 9. The length of the CDR3 is 16 residues. Germline lookup yields CDR1 MNHNS and CDR2 SASEGT.

V gene TRBV7-2 combines with J gene TRBJ2-1; weak D call: TRBD1 (5 bases). This CDR3 is 16 amino acids long. Germline V gives CDR1 SGHTA, CDR2 FQGNSA. Between the trimmed V and J ends, which lost 0 bases and 4 bases, there was a span of 13 bases. CDR3 loop: CASSLASLGDYNEQFF. CDR3 in DNA: TGTGCCAGCAGCTTAGCGTCGCTAGGGGATTACAATGAGCAGTTCTTC.

The rearrangement links TRBV6-5 to TRBJ1-5, with unresolved D. The length of the CDR3 is 14 residues. V shed 2 bases and J shed 6 bases, with 11 bases lying between them. Germline V lookup: CDR1 MNHEY, CDR2 SVGAGI. The CDR3 coding sequence is TGTGCCAGCAGTTACACGGCGGGTGGTCAGCCCCAGCATTTT. Residues: CASSYTAGGQPQHF.

The chain recombines TRBV6-1 with TRBJ1-3; possible D gene TRBD1, 5 bases. This CDR3 is built from 13 residues. The V end lost 3 bases, the J end lost 10 bases, and 13 bases lay between the germline ends. The germline CDR1 and CDR2 sequences are MNHNS and SASEGT. CDR3 residues: CASSETVRRTIYF. For the CDR3, the DNA is TGTGCCAGCAGTGAGACAGTACGTCGGACCATATATTTT.

The chain has TRBV28 and TRBJ2-7, with 8 bases fitting TRBD2. J was trimmed by 7 bases and V by 7 bases; bases with no gene match: 3. Germline CDR1 reads MDHEN; CDR2 reads SYDVKM. The CDR3 consists of 11 residues. CDR3 sequence: CASNLAGEQYF. CDR3 sequence (DNA): TGTGCCAGCAATCTAGCGGGTGAGCAGTACTTC.

J is TRBJ1-4 and V is TRBV5-1, with 7 bases fitting TRBD1. The trim removed 1 base at V and 7 bases at J, leaving 7 bases unmatched. The CDR3 spans 15 residues. Looked up from germline, CDR1 is SGHRS and CDR2 is YFSETQ. The CDR3: CASSLSAGGSEKLFF. The CDR3 coding sequence is TGCGCCAGCAGCTTGTCGGCAGGGGGAAGTGAAAAACTGTTTTTT.

This CDR3 is CASSVASGRAVETQYF. The DNA of the CDR3 is TGTGCCAGCAGCGTAGCTAGCGGGAGGGCCGTAGAGACCCAGTACTTC. The V gene is TRBV9, the J gene TRBJ2-5, with TRBD2 identical over 12 bases. The CDR3 has 16 residues. J lost 4 bases, V lost 0 bases, and 4 bases had no gene match. The germline CDR1 and CDR2 sequences are SGDLS and YYNGEE.

The genes are TRBV6-5 and TRBJ2-2; 9 nucleotides match TRBD2. V was pared by 6 bases and J by 6 bases, with 8 bases of the junction left unmatched. CDR3 size: 15 residues. Germline-derived CDR1 and CDR2 are MNHEY and SVGAGI. The CDR3 protein is CASRRSSGIPGELFF. The CDR3, as DNA: TGTGCCAGCAGACGGTCTAGCGGGATACCCGGGGAGCTGTTTTTT.

The rearrangement uses TRBV6-2 or TRBV6-3 and TRBJ1-1; D call uncertain. V was cut by 0 bases and J by 5 bases, with 7 bases left in between. This CDR3 has 13 residues. The germline gives CDR1 MNHEY, CDR2 SVGEGT. The CDR3 region is CASSYSPGTEAFF. In DNA, the CDR3 is TGTGCCAGCAGTTACTCCCCGGGGACTGAAGCTTTCTTT.

The chain couples TRBV2 to TRBJ2-1; a weak D match, TRBD1 (6 bases). CDR3 length equals 15 residues. Germline CDR1 and CDR2: SNHLY and FYNNEI. Trimming removed 5 bases from V and 0 bases from J, with 11 bases in between. The CDR3 reads CASSSEGDSYNEQFF. Here the CDR3 DNA reads TGTGCCAGCAGTTCCGAGGGGGACTCCTACAATGAGCAGTTCTTC.

This chain links TRBV30 with TRBJ1-2; D is perhaps TRBD1 (6 bases). This CDR3 contains 13 residues. V was clipped by 0 bases and J by 6 bases, with 11 bases between them. Germline V gene lookup returns CDR1 GTSNPN and CDR2 SVGIG (reference sequence). As DNA, the CDR3 is TGTGCCTGGAGTGTACTCAGGGGACATGGCTACACCTTC. Translating it yields CAWSVLRGHGYTF.

The V and J genes are TRBV7-9 and TRBJ2-2, with TRBD2 identical over 7 bases. This CDR3 spans 16 amino acids. Germline V lookup: CDR1 SEHNR, CDR2 FQNEAQ (reference sequence). With 5 bases clipped from V and 2 bases from J, the junction kept 8 bases outside the gene matches. The CDR3 reads CASSPFLAANTGELFF. The CDR3 nucleotides are TGTGCCAGCAGCCCTTTCCTAGCGGCCAACACCGGGGAGCTGTTTTTT.

The V call is TRBV18, the J call TRBJ2-7; maybe TRBD2 (7 bases). The CDR3 has 14 amino acids. The germline CDR1 and CDR2 sequences are KGHSH and LQKENI. Trimming shortened V by 1 base and J by 3 bases, and 10 bases separated the two germline ends. Here the CDR3 DNA reads TGTGCCAGCTCACCACACAGGGAGGGCTACGAGCAGTACTTC. It encodes CASSPHREGYEQYF.

The V gene is TRBV11-3, the J gene TRBJ2-7; D not certain. Germline lookup yields CDR1 SGHNT and CDR2 YENEEA. The length of the CDR3 is 14 residues. Trimming stripped 2 bases from V and 4 bases from J, with 12 bases between. Here the CDR3 DNA reads TGTGCCAGCAGCTTAACCCAAACGGGTTACGAGCAGTACTTC. Translated, it gives CASSLTQTGYEQYF.

This chain joins TRBV28 and TRBJ1-1, with TRBD1 as a possible D gene (6 bases). The germline V and J ends were trimmed by 10 bases and 4 bases, with 16 bases remaining between them. CDR3 length: 13 amino acids. Germline V CDR1 and CDR2: MDHEN, SYDVKM. CDR3 loop: CATSRGAATEAFF. DNA of the CDR3: TGTGCCACCTCCAGGGGAGCGGCCACTGAAGCTTTCTTT.

This clone has just a few counts. CDR3 DNA sequence: TGTGCCAGCAGCTTTCAGGGCGGCGAGCAGTACTTC. Its protein product is CASSFQGGEQYF. The chain joins TRBV5-6 to TRBJ2-7; D possibly corresponds to TRBD1 (5 bases). Trimming removed 2 bases at V and 6 bases at J, with 9 bases between. CDR1 is SGHDT, CDR2 YYEEEE, per germline. The CDR3 consists of 12 residues.

J is TRBJ2-2 and V is TRBV10-3; maybe TRBD1 (6 bases). V lost 8 bases to trimming and J lost 2 bases, with 9 bases between them. The germline gives CDR1 ENHRY, CDR2 SYGVKD. The CDR3 contains 13 residues. The CDR3 loop reads CAIGQLNTGELFF. The CDR3 coding sequence is TGTGCCATCGGACAGCTCAACACCGGGGAGCTGTTTTTT.

This chain links TRBV6-2 or TRBV6-3 with TRBJ2-4; D is unclear. Germline V gene lookup returns CDR1 MNHEY and CDR2 SVGEGT. This CDR3 contains 14 residues. The ends were cut back, 2 bases at V and 2 bases at J, with 7 bases in the middle. The CDR3 nucleotides are TGTGCCAGCAGTTACAGAGGAACCAAAAACATTCAGTACTTC. This gives the protein CASSYRGTKNIQYF.

This chain uses TRBV13 with TRBJ2-5; D is unresolved. This CDR3 is 11 amino acids long. Germline values: CDR1 PRHDT, CDR2 FYEKMQ (reference sequence). V lost 3 bases to trimming and J lost 5 bases, with 4 bases between them. Here the CDR3 DNA reads TGTGCCAGCAGCTTCGGGGAGACCCAGTACTTC. It specifies CASSFGETQYF.

This clone was seen more than once but under ten times. The chain links TRBV19 to TRBJ1-6; D unclear. The CDR3 extends over 14 amino acids. V gave up 7 bases and J gave up 0 bases, with 7 bases separating them. Germline V gives CDR1 LNHDA, CDR2 SQIVND (reference sequence). CDR3 sequence (DNA): TGTGCCAGTACTAGTTACTCCTATAATTCACCCCTCCACTTT. Encoded protein: CASTSYSYNSPLHF.